The 29 T cell receptor beta chains given below trace back to one sample, sequenced in a study of T cells in Graves' hyperthyroidism and ophthalmopathy. Amplification yielded TCR beta CDR3 regions, with RNA transcripts as the source. First-round RT-PCR with HTBI primers amplified the TCR CDR3 region. TCRdb reprocessed the multiplex PCR reads with MiXCR, giving one entry per CDR3 protein. The sample lists under 250,000 distinct CDR3 sequences; under 20% were seen once. The sequenced material came from blood. The source of these receptors is a man aged 45-60 years with Graves' hyperthyroidism.

There are many counts of this clonotype. CDR3 in DNA: TGTGCCAGCAGCCCTCGGGGACTAGCGTCGGTGGAGTACTTC. Translated: CASSPRGLASVEYF. This chain joins TRBV12-3 or TRBV12-4 and TRBJ2-7; 10 bases align to TRBD2. This CDR3 spans 14 amino acids. The J segment lost 11 bases and the V segment lost 6 bases, leaving 13 bases of the junction unmatched.

This clonotype occurred many times. V and J are TRBV6-1 and TRBJ2-7; the match to TRBD1 covers 9 bases. This CDR3 is 16 amino acids long. The germline V gene has CDR1 MNHNS and CDR2 SASEGT. V was pared by 0 bases and J by 3 bases, with 6 bases of the junction left unmatched. The CDR3 DNA sequence: TGTGCCAGCAGTGAAGCGAGGACAGGGGAGGACTACGAGCAGTACTTC. It specifies CASSEARTGEDYEQYF.

This clonotype was observed at least ten times. This rearrangement joins TRBV2 to TRBJ1-1; 7 bases are a match to TRBD1. V dropped 6 bases and J dropped 4; count of bases not matched to a gene: 8. The V gene's germline CDR1 is SNHLY and CDR2 FYNNEI. CDR3 length equals 14 residues. The CDR3 reads CASSAQGRGTEAFF. CDR3 DNA: TGTGCCAGCAGCGCACAGGGGAGGGGCACTGAAGCTTTCTTT.

V gene TRBV20-1 combines with J gene TRBJ2-7; D is unresolved. The V end was cut by 2 bases, the J end by 2 bases, with 7 bases between. This CDR3 spans 12 amino acids. Germline V lookup: CDR1 DFQATT, CDR2 SNEGSKA (reference sequence). The DNA of the CDR3 is TGCAGTGCTAGACTGGGTACCTACGAGCAGTACTTC. Translation gives CSARLGTYEQYF.

The table lists this clonotype with a few counts. The genes are TRBV7-3 and TRBJ2-1; possibly TRBD1 or TRBD2 for D (5 bases each). The V and J ends lost 3 bases and 3 bases respectively, with 12 bases between them. The CDR3 contains 15 residues. The germline CDR1 and CDR2 sequences are SGHTA and FQGTGA. The DNA for the CDR3 is TGTGCCAGCAGCTTGACTGGGGACGGCTACAATGAGCAGTTCTTC. Translation: CASSLTGDGYNEQFF.

Sample share makes this clonotype medium-sized. The CDR3, as DNA: TGTGCCAGCAGTCCCTACGGCGTAGCGGGAGGGTGGGAGCAGTACTTC. Encoded protein: CASSPYGVAGGWEQYF. The genes are TRBV6-1 and TRBJ2-7, with TRBD2 identical over 11 bases. Germline V gene sequence: CDR1 MNHNS, CDR2 SASEGT. Trimming removed 5 bases from V and 7 bases from J; junction bases left unmatched: 13. This CDR3 spans 16 amino acids.

This clonotype has at least ten counts. The V and J genes are TRBV28 and TRBJ2-1; tentative D call: TRBD1 (6 bases). CDR3 size: 13 residues. V was cut by 3 bases and J by 7 bases, with 10 bases left in between. CDR1 and CDR2 (germline): MDHEN, SYDVKM. The chain's CDR3 is CASSFRTANEQFF. In DNA form, the CDR3 reads TGTGCCAGCAGTTTTAGGACAGCAAATGAGCAGTTCTTC.

This clonotype was seen many times. The V and J genes are TRBV7-2 and TRBJ2-7; D remains ambiguous. CDR3 length: 12 residues. Germline loops: CDR1 SGHTA, CDR2 FQGNSA. V dropped 1 base and J dropped 6 bases, with 7 bases sitting between them. The CDR3 here is CASSLGGIEQYF. CDR3 DNA sequence: TGTGCCAGCAGCTTAGGTGGCATCGAGCAGTACTTC. The entire variable domain, with the rest obtained from reference TRBV7-2 and TRBJ2-7, is as follows: GAGVSQSPSNKVTEKGKDVELRCDPISGHTALYWYRQSLGQGLEFLIYFQGNSAPDKSGLPSDRFSAERTGGSVSTLTIQRTQQEDSAVYLCASSLGGIEQYFGPGTRLTVT.

This clonotype was seen only a few times. The V gene is TRBV28, the J gene TRBJ2-7; unclear D gene. V lost 4 bases and J lost 0, with 7 bases in between. This CDR3 comprises 13 residues. CDR1 is MDHEN and CDR2 is SYDVKM in the germline V gene. The CDR3 sequence: CASSYPVSYEQYF. The CDR3, as DNA: TGTGCCAGCAGTTACCCAGTCTCCTACGAGCAGTACTTC.

The chain combines TRBV4-2 with TRBJ2-7, with 7 bases that match TRBD1. Germline V gene sequence: CDR1 LGHNA, CDR2 YNFKEQ. With V trimmed by 4 bases and J by 0 bases, 12 bases remained unmatched. The CDR3 spans 17 residues. The CDR3 coding sequence is TGTGCCAGCAGCCGGGGACCCCCCGGGACAGTCTCCTACGAGCAGTACTTC. Its translation: CASSRGPPGTVSYEQYF.

The chain uses TRBV7-2 and TRBJ2-7; the D gene is possibly TRBD2 (6 bases). The V end was cut by 3 bases, the J end by 2 bases, with 11 bases between. This CDR3 is built from 14 residues. CDR1 and CDR2 (germline): SGHTA, FQGNSA. The CDR3 DNA is TGTGCCAGCAGCTTGGGGGGAGGCCCCTACGAGCAGTACTTC. It translates to CASSLGGGPYEQYF.

This clonotype has a count of ten or more. The chain links TRBV11-2 to TRBJ2-3; a weak D match, TRBD2 (6 bases). Looked up from germline, CDR1 is SGHAT and CDR2 is FQNNGV. There are 15 residues in the CDR3. Trimming removed 0 bases at V and 4 bases at J, with 11 bases between. The CDR3 DNA is TGTGCCAGCAGCTTAGATCTCTGGAGGGCAGATACGCAGTATTTT. Translating gives CASSLDLWRADTQYF.

This clonotype was picked up many times. CDR3 sequence: CAWSFSPDRGREQYF. For the CDR3, the DNA is TGTGCCTGGAGCTTTTCCCCTGACAGGGGTCGGGAGCAGTACTTC. This chain links TRBV30 with TRBJ2-7, with TRBD1 matching 8 bases. Trimming cost V 3 bases and J 7 bases; bases outside gene matches: 14. This CDR3 comprises 15 residues. Per the germline V gene, CDR1 is GTSNPN and CDR2 is SVGIG (reference sequence).

At least ten counts were recorded for this clonotype. The chain carries TRBV2 and TRBJ2-1; TRBD2 matches at 10 bases. CDR3 size: 14 residues. Germline values: CDR1 SNHLY, CDR2 FYNNEI. After removal of 10 bases from V and 6 bases from J, the junction contained 9 bases not matched to a gene. The CDR3 region is CAMLLAGYVNEQFF. The CDR3 DNA is TGTGCCATGCTACTAGCGGGGTATGTCAATGAGCAGTTCTTC.

This clonotype appeared many times. The V and J genes are TRBV7-2 and TRBJ2-3, with a tentative D call TRBD1 (6 bases). The CDR3 sequence is 16 residues long. V shed 0 bases and J shed 3 bases, with 13 bases lying between them. In germline, CDR1 is SGHTA, CDR2 FQGNSA. CDR3 sequence: CASSLAQGVVTDTQYF. The CDR3 DNA sequence: TGTGCCAGCAGCTTAGCACAGGGCGTAGTTACAGATACGCAGTATTTT.

This chain joins TRBV20-1 and TRBJ2-2; the match to TRBD2 covers 12 bases. The V and J ends lost 6 bases and 5 bases, in that order; junction bases with no gene match: 16. This CDR3 spans 18 amino acids. Germline V CDR1 and CDR2: DFQATT, SNEGSKA (reference sequence). For the CDR3, the DNA is TGCAGTGCACAGGGGCAGGGGCTAGCGGGAGGGGCTACCGGGGAGCTGTTTTTT. The encoded protein is CSAQGQGLAGGATGELFF.

This clonotype appeared a few times. CDR3 amino acids: CASYWGQGNYGYTF. In nucleotides, the CDR3 is TGTGCCAGCTACTGGGGACAGGGTAACTATGGCTACACCTTC. The rearrangement links TRBV6-1 to TRBJ1-2, with 9 bases lining up with TRBD1. CDR1 and CDR2 from the germline V gene are MNHNS and SASEGT. After removal of 8 bases from V and 1 base from J, the junction contained 5 bases not matched to a gene. CDR3 length equals 14 residues.

This clonotype has ten or more counts. The CDR3 loop is CASSLSGYTDTQYF. Here the CDR3 DNA reads TGTGCCAGCAGTTTATCAGGATACACAGATACGCAGTATTTT. The chain employs TRBV12-3 or TRBV12-4 and TRBJ2-3; no definite D call. V dropped 2 bases and J dropped 2 bases, with 8 bases sitting between them. This CDR3 has 14 amino acids.

Many counts were recorded for this clonotype. The chain has TRBV6-2 or TRBV6-3 and TRBJ2-5; 7 bases agree with TRBD1. With V trimmed by 0 bases and J by 3 bases, 4 bases remained unmatched. Germline values: CDR1 MNHEY, CDR2 SVGEGT. The CDR3 has 15 amino acids. CDR3 in DNA: TGTGCCAGCAGTTACTCGAGTACAGGGGAAGAGACCCAGTACTTC. It is translated as CASSYSSTGEETQYF.

This clonotype was observed once. Since a much larger clone is just one base distant, this may be a read error. CDR3 in DNA: TGTGCCAGCAGTGCCGGGATTAGCCCCGAGCAGTACTTC. Protein product: CASSAGISPEQYF. The chain recombines TRBV12-3 or TRBV12-4 with TRBJ2-7, with D perhaps matching TRBD2 (5 bases). CDR3 length: 13 amino acids. The V and J ends lost 5 bases and 6 bases respectively, with 14 bases between them.

The rearrangement uses TRBV5-1 and TRBJ2-3; D gene ambiguous. V shed 2 bases and J shed 2 bases, with 15 bases lying between them. Germline CDR1 and CDR2: SGHRS and YFSETQ. CDR3 length: 16 residues. The CDR3 reads CASSLPSGVNTDTQYF. The CDR3 DNA is TGCGCCAGCAGCTTACCGTCAGGCGTCAACACAGATACGCAGTATTTT.

The sample holds many counts of this clonotype. The V gene is TRBV19, the J gene TRBJ1-2, with D unclear. The CDR3 length is 15 residues. Trimming removed 1 base from V and 4 bases from J, with 13 bases in between. Per germline, CDR1 LNHDA and CDR2 SQIVND (reference sequence). CDR3: CASSIVGVDGYGYTF. The CDR3, as DNA: TGTGCCAGTAGTATAGTAGGAGTGGACGGCTATGGCTACACCTTC. Drawing the rest from reference TRBV19 and TRBJ1-2, the complete variable domain is DGGITQSPKYLFRKEGQNVTLSCEQNLNHDAMYWYRQDPGQGLRLIYYSQIVNDFQKGDIAEGYSVSREKKESFPLTVTSAQKNPTAFYLCASSIVGVDGYGYTFGSGTRLTVV.

This clonotype occurred many times. This sequence joins TRBV20-1 and TRBJ1-1; TRBD1 might be the D (6 bases). The CDR3 is 15 amino acids. Germline-derived CDR1 and CDR2 are DFQATT and SNEGSKA (reference sequence). The CDR3 sequence is CSARQDSRMNTEAFF. The DNA of the CDR3 is TGCAGCGCCAGGCAGGACAGCAGAATGAACACTGAAGCTTTCTTT.

This clonotype was seen repeatedly, ten times or more. The chain couples TRBV28 to TRBJ2-5, with 14 bases that match TRBD2. This CDR3 has 15 residues. The trim removed 2 bases at V and 11 bases at J, leaving 7 bases unmatched. CDR1 MDHEN and CDR2 SYDVKM come from the germline V gene. The CDR3 sequence is CASSLIGTSGRSQYF. CDR3 DNA sequence: TGTGCCAGCAGTTTAATTGGGACTAGCGGGAGATCTCAGTACTTC. Combining the CDR3 with reference TRBV28 and TRBJ2-5 gives the whole variable domain DVKVTQSSRYLVKRTGEKVFLECVQDMDHENMFWYRQDPGLGLRLIYFSYDVKMKEKGDIPEGYSVSREKKERFSLILESASTNQTSMYLCASSLIGTSGRSQYFGPGTRLLVL.

The V call is TRBV27, the J call TRBJ1-2, with 10 nucleotides matching TRBD1. The ends lost 2 bases at V and 3 bases at J; junction bases unmatched: 15. Looked up from germline, CDR1 is MNHEY and CDR2 is SMNVEV (reference sequence). The CDR3 totals 19 residues. The CDR3 is CASSLVRDFPGQGYYGYTF. The CDR3 DNA reads as TGTGCCAGCAGTTTAGTCCGCGATTTTCCGGGACAGGGGTACTATGGCTACACCTTC.

This clonotype was detected a few times. The chain combines TRBV6-1 with TRBJ1-5; D is undetermined. V was pared by 7 bases and J by 4 bases, with 17 bases between. The CDR3 runs 15 residues. Germline CDR1 reads MNHNS; CDR2 reads SASEGT. Here the CDR3 reads CASTPPGGLNQPQHF. CDR3 coding DNA: TGTGCCAGCACCCCACCAGGAGGGCTTAATCAGCCCCAGCATTTT.

This clonotype was observed a few times. A much larger clone differs by one base, so this may be a read error. The chain is built from TRBV11-2 and TRBJ1-1; D perhaps matches TRBD1 (5 bases). CDR1 SGHAT and CDR2 FQNNGV come from the germline V gene. The CDR3 covers 15 residues. The chain's CDR3 is CTSSFSYRRVTEAFF. In DNA, the CDR3 is TGTACCAGCAGCTTCTCTTACAGGAGGGTCACTGAAGCTTTCTTT. The full variable domain, its missing parts supplied by reference TRBV11-2 and TRBJ1-1, is EAGVAQSPRYKIIEKRQSVAFWCNPISGHATLYWYQQILGQGPKLLIQFQNNGVVDDSQLPKDRFSAERLKGVDSTLKIQPAKLEDSAVYLCTSSFSYRRVTEAFFGQGTRLTVV.

In this sample, this clonotype turned up a few times. Written as DNA, the CDR3 is TGTGCCAGCAACCGGGGCTACAGCGATTCACCCCTCCACTTT. Its translation: CASNRGYSDSPLHF. This chain links TRBV27 with TRBJ1-6; TRBD1 might be the D (5 bases). Germline CDR1 MNHEY, CDR2 SMNVEV (reference sequence). The CDR3 totals 14 residues. The ends were cut back, 7 bases at V and 8 bases at J, with 15 bases in the middle.

This clonotype showed up many times. The V and J genes are TRBV5-6 and TRBJ2-7, with D perhaps matching TRBD1 (6 bases). The germline gives CDR1 SGHDT, CDR2 YYEEEE. Trimming removed 2 bases at V and 5 bases at J, with 8 bases between. This CDR3 is built from 12 residues. CDR3 region: CASSFHRDEQYF. In DNA, the CDR3 is TGTGCCAGCAGCTTTCACAGGGACGAGCAGTACTTC.